These 9 T cell receptor beta chains share one sample of origin, sequenced in a study of blood T cell repertoires in COVID-19. Here immunoSEQ multiplex PCR was the method, and the copy in TCRdb shows in-frame clones only, minus some. The profile covers approximately 350,000 clones, with about 89% appearing a single time and 0.95% to 1.5% taken by the ten largest. Sequenced: peripheral blood. The receptors come from a middle-aged man with acute or convalescent COVID-19.

This sequence joins TRBV6-6 and TRBJ2-7; 7 bases match TRBD1. Germline assignment: CDR1 MNHNY and CDR2 SVGAGI (reference sequence). CDR3 size: 14 residues. V lost 6 bases and J lost 6; bases outside the gene matches: 11. The DNA for the CDR3 is TGTGCCAGCAGCGCACCGGGACAGTCTCGCGAGCAGTACTTC. It codes for CASSAPGQSREQYF.

The chain recombines TRBV11-2 with TRBJ2-7; 9 bases align to TRBD1. CDR1 SGHAT and CDR2 FQNNGV come from the germline V gene. Trimming removed 4 bases from V and 3 bases from J; junction bases left unmatched: 13. The CDR3 runs 17 residues. CDR3: CASSSNSPGQGFYEQYF. CDR3 DNA sequence: TGTGCCAGCAGCTCGAATTCACCGGGACAGGGTTTCTACGAGCAGTACTTC.

The chain uses TRBV11-2 and TRBJ2-7; 11 bases line up with TRBD2. Germline CDR1 SGHAT, CDR2 FQNNGV. After removal of 7 bases from V and 3 bases from J, the junction contained 5 bases not matched to a gene. The CDR3 totals 14 residues. The DNA of the CDR3 is TGTGCCAGCACCTCACTAGCGGGAGTCTACGAGCAGTACTTC. This sequence encodes CASTSLAGVYEQYF.

This rearrangement joins TRBV6-1 to TRBJ1-4, with a weak D call TRBD1 (5 bases). Germline V gene data show CDR1 as MNHNS and CDR2 as SASEGT. V lost 4 bases, J lost 8 bases, and 20 bases lay in between. The CDR3 loop spans 16 amino acids. In DNA form, the CDR3 reads TGTGCCAGCAGTGCCTCCCGTGGAGGGGTAGGGGAAAAACTGTTTTTT. Translating gives CASSASRGGVGEKLFF.

The V and J genes are TRBV9 and TRBJ2-3; 9 nucleotides align to TRBD2. There are 16 residues in the CDR3. J lost 0 bases, V lost 3 bases, and 5 bases had no gene match. Germline-derived CDR1 and CDR2 are SGDLS and YYNGEE. CDR3 loop: CASSAGLAGSTDTQYF. The CDR3 region has the DNA TGTGCCAGCAGCGCCGGGCTAGCGGGAAGCACAGATACGCAGTATTTT. Complete variable domain (other parts from reference TRBV9 and TRBJ2-3): DSGVTQTPKHLITATGQRVTLRCSPRSGDLSVYWYQQSLDQGLQFLIQYYNGEERAKGNILERFSAQQFPDLHSELNLSSLELGDSALYFCASSAGLAGSTDTQYFGPGTRLTVL.

This chain joins TRBV4-1 and TRBJ2-7; TRBD2 matches 8 bases. Per the germline V gene, CDR1 is MGHRA and CDR2 is YSYEKL. V trimming: 4 bases; J trimming: 5 bases; junction bases outside the gene matches: 10. This CDR3 contains 15 residues. CDR3: CASSLGPGTRNEQYF. DNA of the CDR3: TGCGCCAGCAGCCTAGGCCCCGGGACTAGAAACGAGCAGTACTTC.

The rearrangement joins TRBV28 to TRBJ1-6, with a weak D call TRBD1 (6 bases). The germline V gene has CDR1 MDHEN and CDR2 SYDVKM. The CDR3 has 16 residues. Trimming took off 2 bases at V and 0 bases at J, with 8 bases between the two ends. The CDR3 DNA is TGTGCCAGCAGTTTAGGGGGCGCCTCCTATAATTCACCCCTCCACTTT. It is translated as CASSLGGASYNSPLHF. The entire variable domain, with the rest obtained from reference TRBV28 and TRBJ1-6, is as follows: DVKVTQSSRYLVKRTGEKVFLECVQDMDHENMFWYRQDPGLGLRLIYFSYDVKMKEKGDIPEGYSVSREKKERFSLILESASTNQTSMYLCASSLGGASYNSPLHFGNGTRLTVT.

CDR3 coding DNA: TGTGCCAGCAGCCCGGGACAGGGGATCGCGGTAGGTGGCTACACCTTC. Translated, it gives CASSPGQGIAVGGYTF. This sequence joins TRBV9 and TRBJ1-2; 10 bases are a match to TRBD1. Germline CDR1 SGDLS, CDR2 YYNGEE. This CDR3 comprises 16 residues. V was clipped by 4 bases and J by 7 bases; unmatched bases: 13.

The J gene is TRBJ2-1, the V gene TRBV11-3; no firm D call. Germline-derived CDR1 and CDR2 are SGHNT and YENEEA. V was trimmed by 1 base and J by 6 bases, leaving 7 bases between them. The CDR3 is 13 residues long. The CDR3 region is CASSLAYVNEQFF. In DNA form, the CDR3 reads TGTGCCAGCAGCTTAGCTTATGTCAATGAGCAGTTCTTC. The complete variable domain, with remaining parts taken from reference TRBV11-3 and TRBJ2-1, reads EAGVVQSPRYKIIEKKQPVAFWCNPISGHNTLYWYLQNLGQGPELLIRYENEEAVDDSQLPKDRFSAERLKGVDSTLKIQPAELGDSAVYLCASSLAYVNEQFFGPGTRLTVL.